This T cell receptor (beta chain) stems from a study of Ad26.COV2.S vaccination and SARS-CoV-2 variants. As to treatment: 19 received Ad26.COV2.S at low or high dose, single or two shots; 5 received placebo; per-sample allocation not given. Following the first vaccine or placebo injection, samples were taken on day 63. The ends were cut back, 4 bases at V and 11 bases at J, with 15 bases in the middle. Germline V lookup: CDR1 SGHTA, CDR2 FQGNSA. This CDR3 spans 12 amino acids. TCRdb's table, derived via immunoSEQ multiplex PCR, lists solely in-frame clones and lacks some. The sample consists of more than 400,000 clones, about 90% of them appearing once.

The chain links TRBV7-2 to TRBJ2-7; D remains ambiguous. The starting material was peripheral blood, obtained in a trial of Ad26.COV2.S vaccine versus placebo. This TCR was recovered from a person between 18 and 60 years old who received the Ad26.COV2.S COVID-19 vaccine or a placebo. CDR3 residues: CASSSYPQREYF. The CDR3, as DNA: TGTGCCAGCAGCTCCTACCCTCAACGGGAGTACTTC. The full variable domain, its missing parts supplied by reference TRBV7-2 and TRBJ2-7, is GAGVSQSPSNKVTEKGKDVELRCDPISGHTALYWYRQSLGQGLEFLIYFQGNSAPDKSGLPSDRFSAERTGGSVSTLTIQRTQQEDSAVYLCASSSYPQREYFGPGTRLTVT.